A single sample is the source of the 20 T cell receptor beta chains below, sequenced in a study of PD-1 blockade in classical Hodgkin lymphoma. TCRdb's table, derived via immunoSEQ multiplex PCR, lists solely in-frame clones and lacks some. The sample includes 72,000 or so clones, roughly 91% of them seen just once. Relapses following autologous stem cell transplantation were seen in all patients, with brentuximab vedotin exposure varying. The specimen was peripheral blood mononuclear cells (PBMCs), collected at baseline. These receptors all stem from a human donor with classical Hodgkin lymphoma.

This clone was observed once. The chain carries TRBV5-1 and TRBJ1-2, with 10 bases that match TRBD1. Germline CDR1 and CDR2: SGHRS and YFSETQ. The ends lost 4 bases at V and 2 bases at J; junction bases unmatched: 11. The CDR3 extends over 17 amino acids. Written as DNA, the CDR3 is TGCGCCAGCAGCCCCTACGGACAGGGGGATTCAAACTATGGCTACACCTTC. Its protein is CASSPYGQGDSNYGYTF.

The genes are TRBV29-1 and TRBJ2-7; TRBD2 is a possible D gene (5 bases). Germline CDR1 SQVTM, CDR2 ANQGSEA. CDR3 size: 13 residues. The V and J ends lost 5 bases and 0 bases respectively, with 11 bases between them. The CDR3 nucleotides are TGCAGCGTTAAGACTGGGAGCTCCTACGAGCAGTACTTC. It specifies CSVKTGSSYEQYF.

This clone was counted only a few times. The J gene is TRBJ2-7, the V gene TRBV18; TRBD1 is a possible D gene (6 bases). Trimming took 0 bases from V and 3 from J, leaving 12 bases between them. Per germline, CDR1 KGHSH and CDR2 LQKENI. The CDR3 has 15 amino acids. CDR3 DNA sequence: TGTGCCAGCTCACCACCCAGGGGAATAGGCTACGAGCAGTACTTC. Protein product: CASSPPRGIGYEQYF.

This clone was seen a handful of times. V and J are TRBV27 and TRBJ1-5; a weak D match, TRBD1 (5 bases). V lost 3 bases and J 4 bases, leaving 16 bases between the germline ends. This CDR3 region has 16 residues. Germline V gene lookup returns CDR1 MNHEY and CDR2 SMNVEV (reference sequence). CDR3 sequence reads: CASSFTGALLNQPQHF. The CDR3 nucleotides read TGTGCCAGCAGTTTTACCGGGGCCCTACTTAATCAGCCCCAGCATTTT.

This clone occurred once. The V and J genes are TRBV7-7 and TRBJ2-2; 13 bases match TRBD2. CDR3 length: 21 residues. With 8 bases clipped from V and 0 bases from J, the junction kept 18 bases outside the gene matches. The germline V gene encodes CDR1 SSHAT and CDR2 FNYEAQ (reference sequence). The CDR3 DNA reads TGTGCCAGCGGCCAGTGGGGGTTGGGGACTAGCGGGGAGCCGAACACCGGGGAGCTGTTTTTT. Protein product: CASGQWGLGTSGEPNTGELFF.

The chain employs TRBV11-3 and TRBJ1-1; 7 positions agree with TRBD1. J gave up 4 bases and V 4 bases, and 3 bases lay outside the gene matches. Germline-derived CDR1 and CDR2 are SGHNT and YENEEA. There are 13 residues in the CDR3. CDR3 nucleotides: TGTGCCAGCAGCTCACAGGGGACCACTGAAGCTTTCTTT. Amino acids: CASSSQGTTEAFF. The entire variable domain, with the rest obtained from reference TRBV11-3 and TRBJ1-1, is as follows: EAGVVQSPRYKIIEKKQPVAFWCNPISGHNTLYWYLQNLGQGPELLIRYENEEAVDDSQLPKDRFSAERLKGVDSTLKIQPAELGDSAVYLCASSSQGTTEAFFGQGTRLTVV.

This chain uses TRBV7-7 with TRBJ2-7; D remains ambiguous. The CDR3 consists of 13 residues. Germline loops: CDR1 SSHAT, CDR2 FNYEAQ (reference sequence). The germline V and J ends were trimmed by 1 base and 5 bases, with 9 bases remaining between them. This CDR3 reads CASSLGPGDEQYF. In DNA form, the CDR3 reads TGTGCCAGCAGCTTAGGTCCTGGAGACGAGCAGTACTTC.

The V and J genes are TRBV5-4 and TRBJ2-5; TRBD1 might be the D (5 bases). V lost 2 bases, J lost 1 base, and 9 bases lay in between. This CDR3 has 14 amino acids. Germline CDR1 is SGHNT and CDR2 is YYREEE (reference sequence). In nucleotides, the CDR3 is TGTGCCAGCAGCTTTGGGGCTACCCAAGAGACCCAGTACTTC. Its protein is CASSFGATQETQYF.

The chain carries TRBV7-2 and TRBJ2-5; weak D call: TRBD2 (7 bases). In germline, CDR1 is SGHTA, CDR2 FQGNSA. V dropped 3 bases and J dropped 1 base, with 12 bases sitting between them. This CDR3 region has 15 residues. This CDR3 reads CASSFGGGPQETQYF. As DNA, the CDR3 is TGTGCCAGCAGCTTTGGGGGGGGCCCCCAAGAGACCCAGTACTTC.

The V and J genes are TRBV27 and TRBJ1-1; weak D call: TRBD1 (6 bases). V lost 7 bases, J lost 4 bases, and 22 bases lay in between. Germline lookup yields CDR1 MNHEY and CDR2 SMNVEV (reference sequence). The CDR3 totals 16 residues. The CDR3 coding sequence is TGTGCCAGCACCCGTGGCGTCGGGGGCTGGGGCACTGAAGCTTTCTTT. It is translated as CASTRGVGGWGTEAFF.

The chain links TRBV6-4 to TRBJ2-3, with 14 bases lining up with TRBD2. Per germline, CDR1 MRHNA and CDR2 SNTAGT. The CDR3 has 18 amino acids. Trimming removed 0 bases from V and 1 base from J; junction bases left unmatched: 3. CDR3 nucleotide sequence: TGTGCCAGCAGTGACTCTGGGACTAGCGGGAGTGGCACAGATACGCAGTATTTT. Amino acid sequence: CASSDSGTSGSGTDTQYF.

The gene calls are TRBV9 and TRBJ1-2; 9 nucleotides line up with TRBD1. This CDR3 region has 14 residues. The J segment lost 6 bases and the V segment lost 4 bases, leaving 7 bases of the junction unmatched. The germline V gene encodes CDR1 SGDLS and CDR2 YYNGEE. CDR3 in DNA: TGTGCCAGCAGCTTCGGGACAGGGAAGAATGGCTACACCTTC. Translation gives CASSFGTGKNGYTF.

The V and J genes are TRBV7-2 and TRBJ1-1; a possible D gene is TRBD1 (5 bases). Looked up from germline, CDR1 is SGHTA and CDR2 is FQGNSA. V lost 6 bases, J lost 4 bases, and 21 bases lay in between. The CDR3 is 16 amino acids. The CDR3 sequence is CASSSPLFSGPTEAFF. The CDR3 DNA reads as TGTGCCAGCAGTTCACCTCTTTTCTCGGGGCCCACTGAAGCTTTCTTT.

The chain has TRBV9 and TRBJ2-5, with TRBD1 as a possible D gene (5 bases). Germline V gene data show CDR1 as SGDLS and CDR2 as YYNGEE. The CDR3 totals 14 residues. Trimming took 0 bases from V and 5 from J, leaving 11 bases between them. CDR3 coding DNA: TGTGCCAGCAGCGTAGGTGGCAGGGATGAGACCCAGTACTTC. The encoded protein is CASSVGGRDETQYF.

This chain connects TRBV27 to TRBJ1-4; possibly TRBD1 for D (5 bases). The germline CDR1 and CDR2 sequences are MNHEY and SMNVEV (reference sequence). This CDR3 has 14 amino acids. The V gene lost 8 bases and the J gene lost 8 bases, with 18 bases spanning the gap. The CDR3 DNA reads as TGTGCCAGCGCGCTCCAGGGTATGATGGAAAAACTGTTTTTT. Residues: CASALQGMMEKLFF.

The CDR3, as DNA: TGTGCCAGCAGTCCCACTAGCGGGAGACTTAACACCGGCAATGAGCAGTTCTTC. Its translation is CASSPTSGRLNTGNEQFF. The chain combines TRBV27 with TRBJ2-1; 11 bases are shared with TRBD2. CDR1 and CDR2 from the germline V gene are MNHEY and SMNVEV (reference sequence). CDR3 length: 18 amino acids. V was pared by 5 bases and J by 6 bases, with 15 bases of the junction left unmatched.

This clone was detected a few times. This rearrangement joins TRBV27 to TRBJ2-7; 8 bases match TRBD1. V shed 5 bases and J 1 base; nucleotides not matched to a gene: 4. CDR1 and CDR2 from the germline V gene are MNHEY and SMNVEV (reference sequence). The CDR3 runs 14 residues. The CDR3 region is CASSLGQGSYEQYF. CDR3 DNA: TGTGCCAGCAGTCTCGGACAGGGTTCCTACGAGCAGTACTTC.

The chain has TRBV7-3 and TRBJ2-6; TRBD2 agrees at 13 bases. The germline V gene has CDR1 SGHTA and CDR2 FQGTGA. The ends lost 4 bases at V and 3 bases at J; junction bases unmatched: 3. The CDR3 covers 17 residues. This CDR3 reads CASSSGLAGVGANVLTF. The CDR3 DNA sequence: TGTGCCAGCAGCTCTGGACTAGCGGGAGTTGGGGCCAACGTCCTGACTTTC.

The chain is built from TRBV2 and TRBJ2-5, with D unresolved. With 2 bases removed from V and 5 bases from J, the gap between germline ends came to 15 bases. CDR1 SNHLY and CDR2 FYNNEI come from the germline V gene. This CDR3 has 15 amino acids. The CDR3 nucleotides read TGTGCCAGCAGTGAAAGGCCTGTACTTCTGGAGACCCAGTACTTC. The encoded protein is CASSERPVLLETQYF.

As for this clone: The junction departs from germline at one end; a sequencing error may be responsible. The chain recombines TRBV20-1 with TRBJ2-5, with D unresolved. This CDR3 spans 9 amino acids. Germline V gene lookup returns CDR1 DFQATT and CDR2 SNEGSKA (reference sequence). The CDR3 DNA sequence: TGCAGTGCCCCCTCCCCCCTCGACTTC. It yields the protein CSAPSPLDF.